The 19 T cell receptor beta chains presented below share a single source sample, sequenced in a study of cytomegalovirus exposure and HLA in healthy donors. Primers: 60 Vbeta forward and 13 Jbeta reverse. The method was immunoSEQ multiplex PCR; TCRdb's version includes in-frame clones alone and lacks a portion of them. Here the sample spans under 150,000 clones, approximately 80% being singletons. The sample was PBMCs. The receptors were gathered from a man aged 50 to 59 in good health and CMV-seronegative.

V is TRBV5-1 and J is TRBJ2-3, with TRBD2 as a possible D gene (5 bases). The V gene lost 0 bases and the J gene lost 5 bases, with 10 bases spanning the gap. Germline assignment: CDR1 SGHRS and CDR2 YFSETQ. The CDR3 loop spans 14 amino acids. CDR3 residues: CASSLGAVEDTQYF. The DNA for the CDR3 is TGCGCCAGCAGCTTGGGAGCGGTAGAAGATACGCAGTATTTT.

This clone showed up just once. The CDR3 sequence: CASSLHTAPRARNEQFF. The CDR3 region has the DNA TGTGCCAGCAGCCTTCACACAGCACCCAGGGCGCGGAATGAGCAGTTCTTC. This rearrangement joins TRBV7-3 to TRBJ2-1; D possibly corresponds to TRBD1 (5 bases). This CDR3 contains 17 residues. Per the germline V gene, CDR1 is SGHTA and CDR2 is FQGTGA. The ends were cut back, 5 bases at V and 7 bases at J, with 24 bases in the middle.

This chain uses TRBV7-3 with TRBJ2-1, with D tentatively TRBD1 (6 bases). This CDR3 spans 15 amino acids. V was pared by 5 bases and J by 0 bases, with 11 bases between. Germline assignment: CDR1 SGHTA and CDR2 FQGTGA. The CDR3 loop is CASSPDRSSYNEQFF. CDR3 DNA sequence: TGTGCCAGCAGCCCAGACAGGAGCTCCTACAATGAGCAGTTCTTC.

This chain connects TRBV5-1 to TRBJ2-5; 14 positions match TRBD2. Germline values: CDR1 SGHRS, CDR2 YFSETQ. The CDR3 sequence is 17 residues long. J lost 5 bases, V lost 4 bases, and 10 bases had no gene match. In DNA form, the CDR3 reads TGCGCCAGCAGCCCGGGACTAGCGGGGGTGGCCCGGGAGACCCAGTACTTC. This translates into CASSPGLAGVARETQYF.

The rearrangement links TRBV2 to TRBJ1-5; no reliable D call. The CDR3 has 15 amino acids. Germline V gene sequence: CDR1 SNHLY, CDR2 FYNNEI. V was trimmed by 1 base and J by 3 bases, leaving 10 bases between them. CDR3 sequence reads: CASSEGRGVNQPQHF. In nucleotides, the CDR3 is TGTGCCAGCAGTGAAGGGCGGGGTGTCAATCAGCCCCAGCATTTT.

The chain links TRBV30 to TRBJ2-2, with D perhaps matching TRBD1 (5 bases). Trimming took 4 bases from V and 5 from J, leaving 11 bases between them. The germline V gene has CDR1 GTSNPN and CDR2 SVGIG (reference sequence). This CDR3 is built from 13 residues. CDR3 DNA sequence: TGTGCCTGGAACCGACAGAATACCGGGGAGCTGTTTTTT. Translation gives CAWNRQNTGELFF.

The V gene is TRBV7-2, the J gene TRBJ2-7, with 12 bases fitting TRBD2. The CDR3 has 15 amino acids. Looked up from germline, CDR1 is SGHTA and CDR2 is FQGNSA. V was clipped by 3 bases and J by 3 bases; unmatched bases: 3. The CDR3 is CASSLTSGSFYEQYF. The CDR3 coding sequence is TGTGCCAGCAGCTTGACTAGCGGGAGTTTCTACGAGCAGTACTTC.

Only one count was recorded for this clone. V gene TRBV11-2 combines with J gene TRBJ1-5; no reliable D call. This CDR3 comprises 13 residues. V lost 5 bases, J lost 3 bases, and 8 bases lay in between. Germline-derived CDR1 and CDR2 are SGHAT and FQNNGV. Written as DNA, the CDR3 is TGTGCCAGCAGCAGAGAATTCAATCAGCCCCAGCATTTT. The encoded protein is CASSREFNQPQHF.

The V and J genes are TRBV9 and TRBJ1-1, with no clear D. This CDR3 is built from 15 residues. Germline V gene sequence: CDR1 SGDLS, CDR2 YYNGEE. Trimming pared 0 bases from V and 0 bases from J, leaving 9 bases between. The CDR3 here is CASSVVEFMNTEAFF. For the CDR3, the DNA is TGTGCCAGCAGCGTAGTAGAGTTCATGAACACTGAAGCTTTCTTT.

The chain is built from TRBV5-1 and TRBJ1-2, with D tentatively TRBD1 (6 bases). The ends were cut back, 4 bases at V and 2 bases at J, with 12 bases in the middle. CDR3 length: 14 amino acids. The germline V gene encodes CDR1 SGHRS and CDR2 YFSETQ. DNA of the CDR3: TGCGCCAGCAGCGCACAGGGAGGGAACTATGGCTACACCTTC. Protein sequence: CASSAQGGNYGYTF.

The chain employs TRBV2 and TRBJ1-4; D possibly corresponds to TRBD1 (5 bases). The CDR3 contains 14 residues. Germline V gene lookup returns CDR1 SNHLY and CDR2 FYNNEI. Deletions cut 7 bases from V and 4 bases from J, with 13 bases between. As DNA, the CDR3 is TGTGCCAGCAACGCGGGACGGAGTAATGAAAAACTGTTTTTT. Amino acids: CASNAGRSNEKLFF.

In its sample, this clone was seen once. The rearrangement uses TRBV18 and TRBJ2-5; tentatively, D is TRBD1 (6 bases). In germline, CDR1 is KGHSH, CDR2 LQKENI. The CDR3 runs to 16 residues. The V gene lost 2 bases and the J gene lost 4 bases, with 17 bases spanning the gap. DNA of the CDR3: TGTGCCAGCTCACCAGCCGGGACACTCTCCCCAGAGACCCAGTACTTC. Translating gives CASSPAGTLSPETQYF.

The CDR3 bases are TGTGCCAGCAGCGTATACGGCGGGGGGGCAGATACGCAGTATTTT. Protein sequence: CASSVYGGGADTQYF. V and J are TRBV9 and TRBJ2-3; 9 bases are shared with TRBD2. J lost 4 bases, V lost 1 base, and 4 bases had no gene match. There are 15 residues in the CDR3. CDR1 and CDR2 (germline): SGDLS, YYNGEE.

The rearrangement joins TRBV19 to TRBJ1-5; 7 bases match TRBD1. Trimming removed 4 bases from V and 7 bases from J; junction bases left unmatched: 10. This CDR3 comprises 15 residues. CDR1 is LNHDA, CDR2 SQIVND, per germline (reference sequence). The CDR3 loop reads CASSRYLGGGQPQHF. The CDR3 nucleotides read TGTGCCAGTAGTAGATACTTAGGGGGCGGGCAGCCCCAGCATTTT.

The rearrangement joins TRBV28 to TRBJ1-5, with D possibly being TRBD1 (5 bases). The length of the CDR3 is 13 residues. In germline, CDR1 is MDHEN, CDR2 SYDVKM. V dropped 7 bases and J dropped 4 bases, with 11 bases sitting between them. This CDR3 is CASISGRNQPQHF. CDR3 coding DNA: TGTGCCAGCATCTCAGGGCGGAATCAGCCCCAGCATTTT.

This clone came up once. The genes are TRBV6-5 and TRBJ1-2, with D perhaps matching TRBD1 (6 bases). CDR1 is MNHEY and CDR2 is SVGAGI in the germline V gene. The length of the CDR3 is 15 residues. Trimming left V 0 bases short and J 5 bases short, with 13 bases between. This chain's CDR3 is CASSYSRGGTYGYTF. As DNA, the CDR3 is TGTGCCAGCAGTTACTCGAGGGGGGGAACTTATGGCTACACCTTC.

This chain uses TRBV2 with TRBJ2-5; TRBD2 matches at 11 bases. The ends lost 6 bases at V and 9 bases at J; junction bases unmatched: 12. This CDR3 region has 15 residues. Looked up from germline, CDR1 is SNHLY and CDR2 is FYNNEI. CDR3 in DNA: TGTGCCAGCAGCCGCGGGACTAGCGGAGAAGGGGCCCAGTACTTC. The encoded protein is CASSRGTSGEGAQYF. Drawing the rest from reference TRBV2 and TRBJ2-5, the complete variable domain is EPEVTQTPSHQVTQMGQEVILRCVPISNHLYFYWYRQILGQKVEFLVSFYNNEISEKSEIFDDQFSVERPDGSNFTLKIRSTKLEDSAMYFCASSRGTSGEGAQYFGPGTRLLVL.

This chain links TRBV18 with TRBJ2-7; 7 positions match TRBD1. Trimming at V came to 6 bases and at J to 0 bases, leaving 5 bases not matched to a gene. Germline values: CDR1 KGHSH, CDR2 LQKENI. CDR3 size: 14 residues. This CDR3 reads CASSPGTASYEQYF. The DNA of the CDR3 is TGTGCCAGCTCGCCCGGGACAGCCTCCTACGAGCAGTACTTC.

V is TRBV4-1 and J is TRBJ2-7; D perhaps matches TRBD2 (5 bases). CDR3 length: 14 residues. V was shortened by 0 bases and J by 9 bases, with 15 bases between the two germline ends. Germline CDR1 MGHRA, CDR2 YSYEKL. The CDR3 loop is CASSQDRAADGQYF. In DNA, the CDR3 is TGCGCCAGCAGCCAAGATAGAGCGGCGGATGGGCAGTACTTC.